The 2 T cell receptor beta chains listed next were all sequenced from one sample in a study of early stage breast cancer tumors. Sequencing was performed with immunoSEQ multiplex PCR; in TCRdb, only in-frame clones are kept and a portion is missing. This table holds about 30,000 clones, 65% to 75% found once. Specimen: blood. These receptors originate from a person between 50 and 60 years old with breast cancer.

The chain links TRBV5-1 to TRBJ1-4; D not resolved. The V and J ends lost 7 bases and 5 bases respectively, with 21 bases between them. The CDR3 has 16 residues. The germline CDR1 and CDR2 sequences are SGHRS and YFSETQ. CDR3 sequence (DNA): TGCGCCAGCCTAGGAACTGTGGGTCCCCCAAATGAAAAACTGTTTTTT. The encoded protein is CASLGTVGPPNEKLFF.

The chain recombines TRBV7-9 with TRBJ1-2; no firm D call. The CDR3 has 13 residues. Germline CDR1 is SEHNR and CDR2 is FQNEAQ (reference sequence). V lost 4 bases, J lost 4 bases, and 10 bases lay in between. The CDR3 DNA reads TGTGCCAGCAGCTCCGGCTGGGGCTATGGCTACACCTTC. Its translation: CASSSGWGYGYTF.